This T cell receptor beta chain was identified during a study of blood T cell repertoires in COVID-19. On the study more broadly: Sites in the United States, Italy and Spain provided acute and convalescent COVID-19 samples. In each case, the material was cDNA or gDNA derived from T cells, B-cell-depleted T cells, or PBMCs.

The data were produced by immunoSEQ multiplex PCR, yet TCRdb's version contains in-frame clones alone and is incomplete. The sample has about 300,000 clones, roughly 82% seen once. In germline, CDR1 is KGHSH, CDR2 LQKENI. The J segment lost 4 bases and the V segment lost 1 base, leaving 6 bases of the junction unmatched. This CDR3 comprises 15 residues. What was sequenced was peripheral blood. This clonotype was obtained from a woman between 50 and 59 years old with acute or convalescent COVID-19. This sequence joins TRBV18 and TRBJ2-7; TRBD2 agrees at 8 bases. CDR3 nucleotide sequence: TGTGCCAGCTCACCACTGAGCGGGAGCCCGTACGAGCAGTACTTC. This translates into CASSPLSGSPYEQYF.